One and the same sample provided the 18 T cell receptor beta chains below, sequenced in a study of cytomegalovirus exposure and HLA in healthy donors. Both 60 Vbeta primers and 13 Jbeta primers went into the PCR. Here immunoSEQ multiplex PCR was the method, and the copy in TCRdb shows in-frame clones only, minus some. The sample shows roughly 160,000 clones, 65% to 80% of them seen only once. The specimen sequenced was PBMCs. These receptors all come from a man aged 40-50 years in good health and CMV-seronegative.

V is TRBV19 and J is TRBJ2-5; 7 bases are shared with TRBD2. Germline values: CDR1 LNHDA, CDR2 SQIVND (reference sequence). J gave up 5 bases and V 1 base, and 4 bases lay outside the gene matches. The CDR3 has 14 residues. The CDR3 sequence is CASSIASGGETQYF. CDR3 coding DNA: TGTGCCAGTAGTATAGCATCCGGGGGGGAGACCCAGTACTTC.

This chain joins TRBV27 and TRBJ2-1, with a weak D call TRBD2 (7 bases). Germline V lookup: CDR1 MNHEY, CDR2 SMNVEV (reference sequence). The V end lost 4 bases, the J end lost 5 bases, and 15 bases lay between the germline ends. The CDR3 runs 15 residues. This chain's CDR3 is CASSSPQGGHNEQFF. In nucleotides, the CDR3 is TGTGCCAGCAGTTCTCCACAGGGAGGGCACAATGAGCAGTTCTTC.

The J gene is TRBJ2-1, the V gene TRBV7-2; D possibly corresponds to TRBD2 (6 bases). The CDR3 runs 14 residues. Germline V CDR1 and CDR2: SGHTA, FQGNSA. The V gene lost 0 bases and the J gene lost 10 bases, with 13 bases spanning the gap. The CDR3 DNA sequence: TGTGCCAGCAGCTTAGCCCGACTAGACGGCGAGCAGTTCTTC. It specifies CASSLARLDGEQFF.

V is TRBV10-1 and J is TRBJ2-5; possibly TRBD2 for D (5 bases). V was clipped by 3 bases and J by 5 bases, with 10 bases between them. CDR3 size: 13 residues. Germline loops: CDR1 WNHNN, CDR2 SYGVQD (reference sequence). CDR3 region: CASSDPPGETQYF. The CDR3 DNA reads TGCGCCAGCAGTGACCCCCCGGGGGAGACCCAGTACTTC.

The chain recombines TRBV30 with TRBJ2-7, with D perhaps matching TRBD2 (7 bases). Trimming removed 7 bases at V and 6 bases at J, with 16 bases between. The germline gives CDR1 GTSNPN, CDR2 SVGIG (reference sequence). This CDR3 is 12 amino acids long. The DNA of the CDR3 is TGTGCCTCGAACCCGGGGGGCGGCGAGCAGTACTTC. Translating it yields CASNPGGGEQYF.

The V gene is TRBV6-6, the J gene TRBJ2-7; 8 positions agree with TRBD2. The CDR3 sequence is 15 residues long. V trimming: 7 bases; J trimming: 2 bases; junction bases outside the gene matches: 10. Germline V gives CDR1 MNHNY, CDR2 SVGAGI (reference sequence). CDR3 sequence (DNA): TGTGCCAGCATAGAGGTAGCGGGGCGACCCTACGAGCAGTACTTC. As protein: CASIEVAGRPYEQYF.

The chain couples TRBV6-5 to TRBJ2-7; 7 nucleotides align to TRBD1. With 8 bases clipped from V and 0 bases from J, the junction kept 4 bases outside the gene matches. Germline CDR1 MNHEY, CDR2 SVGAGI. CDR3 length: 13 residues. CDR3 DNA: TGTGCCAGCCTGGGACAGAACTCCTACGAGCAGTACTTC. This gives the protein CASLGQNSYEQYF.

The chain uses TRBV5-8 and TRBJ2-7, with D tentatively TRBD1 (5 bases). CDR1 and CDR2 from the germline V gene are SGHTS and YDEGEE. The CDR3 totals 15 residues. Trimming pared 0 bases from V and 2 bases from J, leaving 12 bases between. The CDR3 DNA is TGTGCCAGCAGCTTGGAGGCAGGGCACCCCTACGAGCAGTACTTC. As protein: CASSLEAGHPYEQYF.

V is TRBV2 and J is TRBJ2-5; D call uncertain. CDR3 size: 11 residues. Germline CDR1 and CDR2: SNHLY and FYNNEI. Deletions cut 7 bases from V and 3 bases from J, with 6 bases between. For the CDR3, the DNA is TGTGCCAGCACCCCAGAAGAGACCCAGTACTTC. Protein product: CASTPEETQYF.

Remarks on this clone: The same CDR3 also results from other DNA sequences found in this sample. The DNA of the CDR3 is TGCGCCAGCAGCCGACAGGGCACTGAAGCTTTCTTT. Amino acid sequence: CASSRQGTEAFF. V and J are TRBV5-1 and TRBJ1-1; 7 positions match TRBD1. Germline CDR1 and CDR2: SGHRS and YFSETQ. J lost 4 bases, V lost 4 bases, and 1 base had no gene match. CDR3 size: 12 residues.

This rearrangement joins TRBV19 to TRBJ1-2; 7 bases are shared with TRBD1. Germline CDR1 and CDR2: LNHDA and SQIVND (reference sequence). This CDR3 region has 17 residues. V was clipped by 3 bases and J by 2 bases; unmatched bases: 12. CDR3 DNA: TGTGCCAGTAGTATTTTTCGGGTGGACAGGACGAACTATGGCTACACCTTC. As protein: CASSIFRVDRTNYGYTF.

The chain is built from TRBV5-4 and TRBJ2-2, with D perhaps TRBD2 (6 bases). The V gene's germline CDR1 is SGHNT and CDR2 YYREEE (reference sequence). This CDR3 is 14 amino acids long. V was trimmed by 3 bases and J by 2 bases, leaving 8 bases between them. The CDR3 nucleotides read TGTGCCAGCAGCTGGGACTTTAACACCGGGGAGCTGTTTTTT. It encodes CASSWDFNTGELFF. Combining the CDR3 with reference TRBV5-4 and TRBJ2-2 gives the whole variable domain ETGVTQSPTHLIKTRGQQVTLRCSSQSGHNTVSWYQQALGQGPQFIFQYYREEENGRGNFPPRFSGLQFPNYSSELNVNALELDDSALYLCASSWDFNTGELFFGEGSRLTVL.

The V and J genes are TRBV6-1 and TRBJ1-2; D call uncertain. Germline V gene data show CDR1 as MNHNS and CDR2 as SASEGT. V dropped 0 bases and J dropped 6 bases, with 8 bases sitting between them. This CDR3 spans 13 amino acids. CDR3 in DNA: TGTGCCAGCAGTGAAGCCGGGAGGCATGGCTACACCTTC. Its translation is CASSEAGRHGYTF.

The chain recombines TRBV6-1 with TRBJ2-3; weak D call: TRBD1 (5 bases). Per the germline V gene, CDR1 is MNHNS and CDR2 is SASEGT. V dropped 9 bases and J dropped 2 bases, with 15 bases sitting between them. This CDR3 is 14 amino acids long. The CDR3 DNA sequence: TGTGCCAGACAGGCGATCCATCTCACAGATACGCAGTATTTT. Its translation: CARQAIHLTDTQYF.

The V call is TRBV4-3, the J call TRBJ2-1; 8 nucleotides align to TRBD1. Germline CDR1 LGHNA, CDR2 YSLEER. V trimming: 1 base; J trimming: 6 bases; junction bases outside the gene matches: 5. This CDR3 comprises 15 residues. The CDR3 sequence is CASSQGTGSANEQFF. The CDR3 DNA follows: TGCGCCAGCAGCCAAGGGACAGGGAGCGCCAATGAGCAGTTCTTC.

The chain combines TRBV28 with TRBJ2-7; D is perhaps TRBD1 (5 bases). Trimming stripped 2 bases from V and 3 bases from J, with 11 bases between. The CDR3 totals 14 residues. The germline V gene has CDR1 MDHEN and CDR2 SYDVKM. The CDR3 spells CASSLNQGGYEQYF. Here the CDR3 DNA reads TGTGCCAGCAGTTTAAACCAGGGTGGCTACGAGCAGTACTTC.

Concerning this clone: This same CDR3 is encoded by further DNA sequences in the sample. The V gene is TRBV4-2, the J gene TRBJ2-3, with TRBD2 matching over 13 bases. Per the germline V gene, CDR1 is LGHNA and CDR2 is YNFKEQ. V was clipped by 1 base and J by 1 base; unmatched bases: 5. The CDR3 covers 18 residues. The CDR3 loop reads CASSQALAGGPGTDTQYF. The CDR3 DNA reads TGTGCCAGCAGCCAAGCACTAGCGGGGGGGCCGGGCACAGATACGCAGTATTTT.

DNA of the CDR3: TGTGCCTGGAGTCGCATCGGACAGAGCTCCTACGAGCAGTACTTC. Amino acid sequence: CAWSRIGQSSYEQYF. The gene calls are TRBV30 and TRBJ2-7, with a tentative D call TRBD1 (6 bases). In germline, CDR1 is GTSNPN, CDR2 SVGIG (reference sequence). CDR3 length equals 15 residues. The V and J ends lost 2 bases and 0 bases respectively, with 14 bases between them.